These 10 T cell receptor beta chains were all obtained from the same sample, sequenced in a study of T-cell memory formation after mild COVID-19 (dated by TCRdb to the early 2020s). Library preparation employed 5' RACE. Instrument on record: Illumina NovaSeq 6000. TCRdb took the public reads, trimmed them with fastp at Q25, ran MiXCR for clone calling and kept in-frame beta chains. Each record represents a unique CDR3 protein, reported with the most common genes and DNA among its rows. This sample has about 290,000 distinct CDR3 sequences in its table, and roughly 15% of those were observed once. Of the sample, 22% is held by the ten largest clones. Sequencing used PBMCs or a T cell subset sorted from them (not recorded which). The receptors stem from a man younger than 35 who had mild COVID-19 (a few samples of this study predate the infection). The sample titles of this study are shuffled in the database, so cell type and time point are left out; the donor was told from shared clones.

This clonotype was seen a handful of times. Germline is not matched at one junction end, which may reflect a read error. The chain recombines TRBV15 with TRBJ1-6; TRBD1 matches at 9 bases. In germline, CDR1 is LNHNV, CDR2 YYDKDF (reference sequence). The CDR3 has 16 residues. CDR3 sequence: CDTSRAGQGYSSPLHF. The CDR3 DNA sequence: TGTGACACCAGCAGAGCAGGACAGGGGTATAGTTCACCCCTCCACTTT.

The chain is built from TRBV5-1 and TRBJ2-1; TRBD2 agrees at 12 bases. V shed 7 bases, J shed 10 bases, and the junction held 24 bases outside the gene matches. The CDR3 runs 19 residues. Germline CDR1 reads SGHRS; CDR2 reads YFSETQ. The chain's CDR3 is CASASWASGGALWAFEQFF. In DNA form, the CDR3 reads TGCGCCAGCGCCTCCTGGGCTAGCGGGGGGGCCCTGTGGGCATTCGAGCAGTTCTTC.

The chain joins TRBV7-3 to TRBJ2-2; D may be TRBD1 (5 bases). From germline, CDR1 is SGHTA and CDR2 FQGTGA. V gave up 2 bases and J gave up 4 bases, with 14 bases separating them. The CDR3 spans 16 residues. The CDR3 DNA reads TGTGCCAGCAGCTTATCAGGGCCGTTGGGCACCGGGGAGCTGTTTTTT. Protein: CASSLSGPLGTGELFF.

Points on this clonotype: It may be a read error: a sequence one base away is much more abundant. J is TRBJ1-1 and V is TRBV12-3 or TRBV12-4, with D perhaps matching TRBD1 (5 bases). V gave up 4 bases and J gave up 4 bases, with 16 bases separating them. The CDR3 runs 15 residues. The CDR3 DNA follows: TGTGCCAGCAGTTCCATGGTTGGGGGGTCCACTGAAGCTTTCTTT. Amino acids: CASSSMVGGSTEAFF.

The V call is TRBV27, the J call TRBJ2-3; D unclear. The CDR3 is made up of 12 amino acids. V was shortened by 3 bases and J by 9 bases, with 10 bases between the two germline ends. The germline V gene has CDR1 MNHEY and CDR2 SMNVEV (reference sequence). Written as DNA, the CDR3 is TGTGCCAGCAGTTTGACTGTGGAGACGCAGTATTTT. This gives the protein CASSLTVETQYF.

This clonotype has just a few counts. Written as DNA, the CDR3 is TGTGCCAGCAGCCCGCGCGTCAGGAATTACGAGCAGTACTTC. Translated: CASSPRVRNYEQYF. This sequence joins TRBV7-8 and TRBJ2-7; no clear D gene. This CDR3 contains 14 residues. V was shortened by 5 bases and J by 4 bases, with 15 bases between the two germline ends. In germline, CDR1 is SGHVS, CDR2 FQNEAQ.

This clonotype showed up many times. The chain couples TRBV12-3 or TRBV12-4 to TRBJ2-4, with 9 bases aligning to TRBD1. CDR3 size: 16 residues. The trim removed 5 bases at V and 2 bases at J, leaving 7 bases unmatched. The CDR3, as DNA: TGTGCCAGCAGTAAAGGACAGGGGTTTTCCAAAAACATTCAGTACTTC. Translation: CASSKGQGFSKNIQYF.

The chain joins TRBV5-1 to TRBJ2-1; tentatively, D is TRBD1 or TRBD2 (5 bases each). The V gene's germline CDR1 is SGHRS and CDR2 YFSETQ. The CDR3 consists of 14 residues. Trimming stripped 5 bases from V and 7 bases from J, with 16 bases between. The CDR3 sequence: CASSLGTAGNEQFF. CDR3 in DNA: TGCGCCAGCAGTCTGGGGACGGCAGGGAATGAGCAGTTCTTC.

This clonotype turned up a few times. This chain connects TRBV7-2 to TRBJ1-6; tentative D call: TRBD1 (5 bases). Germline loops: CDR1 SGHTA, CDR2 FQGNSA. Trimming removed 4 bases from V and 6 bases from J, with 13 bases in between. The CDR3 extends over 15 amino acids. The CDR3 loop reads CASSSRGAGNSPLHF. The CDR3 DNA follows: TGTGCCAGCAGCTCCCGAGGGGCTGGTAATTCACCCCTCCACTTT.

This clonotype was seen a handful of times. The V and J genes are TRBV20-1 and TRBJ2-7, with a possible D match to TRBD1 (7 bases). Looked up from germline, CDR1 is DFQATT and CDR2 is SNEGSKA (reference sequence). Trimming shortened V by 5 bases and J by 0 bases, and 20 bases separated the two germline ends. This CDR3 comprises 16 residues. For the CDR3, the DNA is TGCAGTGCTCGGGGGTGGACAGGTCTTAGCTCCTACGAGCAGTACTTC. Translated, it gives CSARGWTGLSSYEQYF.